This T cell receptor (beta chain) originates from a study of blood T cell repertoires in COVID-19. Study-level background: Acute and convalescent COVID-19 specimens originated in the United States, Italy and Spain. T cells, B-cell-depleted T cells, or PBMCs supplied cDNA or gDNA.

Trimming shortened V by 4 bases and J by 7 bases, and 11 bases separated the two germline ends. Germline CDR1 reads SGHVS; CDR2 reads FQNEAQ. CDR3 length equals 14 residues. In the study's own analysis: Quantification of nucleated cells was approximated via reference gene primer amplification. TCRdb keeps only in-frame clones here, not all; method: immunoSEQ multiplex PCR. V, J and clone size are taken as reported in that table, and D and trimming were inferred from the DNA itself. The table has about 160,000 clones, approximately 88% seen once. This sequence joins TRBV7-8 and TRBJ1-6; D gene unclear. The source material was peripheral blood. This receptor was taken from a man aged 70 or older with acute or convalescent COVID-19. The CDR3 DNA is TGTGCCAGCAGCTCGGGGAGGGAAAATTCACCCCTCCACTTT. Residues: CASSSGRENSPLHF.